Here is one TCR beta chain with its context. This clone was seen only once. Its recognized antigen is unknown. Per-nucleotide qualities are absent, and no much larger clonotype sits a single base away. V drops 6 bases and J drops 0 bases, leaving 8 bases in between. CDR3 length: 13 amino acids, cysteine to phenylalanine. Just the 39-base CDR3 DNA is kept, in frame starting at base 1. Per the germline V gene, MDHEN is the CDR1 and SYDVKM is the CDR2. The record originates from a study of T cell changes during pregnancy in multiple sclerosis (dated by TCRdb to between 2018 and 2021). About the investigation overall: Changes in the T cell repertoire over the course of pregnancy were examined in this study in women with multiple sclerosis.

Receptor libraries were prepared by the immunoSEQ multiplex PCR assay. This immuneACCESS table, as held by TCRdb, lists in-frame sequences with V and J called but not all clones. Of the missing ones, under half trace to an unresolved V gene in checked studies; the others have no known cause. The sample profile shows over 85,000 clones; 75% to 95% of them were found once. In total, the top ten clones hold approximately 0.8% of the sample. The chain was built from TRBV28 and TRBJ1-2, with the D gene not confidently named. This specimen consisted of peripheral blood, obtained in the second trimester of pregnancy. The receptor was isolated from a female donor in good health, enrolled as a control in a pregnancy study. Read as DNA, the sequence is TGTGCCAGCAGCCAAGGAGCTAACTATGGCTACACCTTC. It specifies CASSQGANYGYTF.